This T cell receptor (beta chain) was obtained from a study of T-cell memory formation after mild COVID-19 (dated by TCRdb to 2020 to 2022). Describing the broader study: Most TCR sequence clusters were specific to one of the two donors. The cohort comprised two young, previously healthy adult volunteers, one female and one male. T-cell clones expanding and contracting after mild COVID-19 in a couple of donors were tracked by longitudinal TCRalpha and TCRbeta repertoire sequencing. The investigation overall reported the following: Clones contracting from day 15 to 85 had balanced CD4/CD8 phenotypes, while a second wave expanding from day 15 to 37 was biased towards CD4+. The second-wave clones that peaked on day 37 were not confirmed to be SARS-CoV-2 specific. Some responding clones were detected in pre-infection memory, suggesting pre-existing cross-reactive memory T cells joined the SARS-CoV-2 response. Contracting CD4+ clones were found mainly in CM and EM memory subsets, while CD8+ clones were enriched in EMRA. The study included only a couple of mild cases, and larger cohorts that include severe cases with pre-infection samples were judged to be necessary.

Sequencing was performed on an Illumina NovaSeq 6000. TCRalpha and TCRbeta cDNA libraries were built by 5'RACE with constant-segment primers, adding sample barcodes and unique molecular identifiers. Trizol reagent was used to extract RNA from every sample. Amplification of the libraries took two PCR steps, and the second step added a second sample barcode plus Illumina TruSeq adapters. The libraries were sequenced on an Illumina NovaSeq using 2 x 150 bp paired-end reads. On the authors' methods: With migec v1.2.7, reads were demultiplexed and then collapsed into UMI-guided consensus sequences. Using mixcr v2.1.11, UMI consensuses were aligned to TRA and TRB V and J templates and then assembled into clonotypes. Expanded or contracted clonotypes were those called significant by both edgeR and NoisET, with noise models trained on biological replicates. For edgeR calls, the thresholds were a false discovery rate-adjusted p below 0.01 and a log2 fold-change of 1. As an exploratory analysis of dynamics, PCA with hierarchical clustering was applied to max-normalized trajectories of the 1000 most abundant clonotypes. Separately sequenced CD4+ and CD8+ repertoires were used to assign a CD4 or CD8 phenotype to each responding clone. TCRdb itself trimmed the public reads at Q25 with fastp, ran MiXCR and retained productive beta chains. Rows merge per CDR3 protein into single entries with the most common DNA and genes. TCRdb assigned the V and J calls; the authors' analysis was not used. Counted in this sample were 60,000 to 65,000 distinct CDR3 sequences; about a tenth of them appeared once. Approximately 1.1% of the sample goes to the ten largest clones.

Ficoll-Paque density gradient centrifugation was used to isolate PBMCs. CDR1 and CDR2 are read off the germline V gene as SGHTA and FQGNSA. V sheds 5 bases and J sheds 3 bases, leaving 9 bases between their ends. The CDR3, cysteine through phenylalanine, is 13 amino acids long. Just CDR3 DNA is preserved here, 39 bases in frame from base 1. This clonotype was observed at least ten times. The antigen this receptor binds is unknown. No much larger clone is present one base from it, and per-base qualities are unavailable. This sequence uses TRBV7-2 and TRBJ2-3, with an unclear D gene assignment. The receptor was isolated from a man between 18 and 29 years old who had mild COVID-19 (a few samples of this study predate the infection). The sample titles of this study are shuffled in the database, so cell type and time point are left out; the donor was told from shared clones. Source material: PBMCs or a T cell subset sorted from them (not recorded which). The sequenced DNA is TGTGCCAGCAGCAGCCCAGAGACAGATACGCAGTATTTT. This is translated as CASSSPETDTQYF. The full variable domain, with segments outside the CDR3 supplied by the reference TRBV7-2 and TRBJ2-3 proteins, appears as GAGVSQSPSNKVTEKGKDVELRCDPISGHTALYWYRQSLGQGLEFLIYFQGNSAPDKSGLPSDRFSAERTGGSVSTLTIQRTQQEDSAVYLCASSSPETDTQYFGPGTRLTVL.